This T cell receptor beta chain comes out of a study of cytomegalovirus exposure and HLA in healthy donors. This clone was recorded once. The antigen is unknown. PCR involved 60 Vbeta and 13 Jbeta primers. Clones were sequenced by immunoSEQ multiplex PCR, and TCRdb holds only the in-frame ones, with some missing. The profile shows roughly 150,000 clones, over 75% of them singletons. Findings of the study overall: Analyses of presence/absence relied on an assumption of roughly uniform sequencing depth across donors. Links to common viral pathogens appeared, in a later analysis, for several of the most significant clusters. V segments that were indistinguishable, TRBV6-2 and TRBV6-3 among them, were omitted from analysis. Among TCR beta chains of equal frequency, HLA-associated ones were more clonally expanded in a later analysis.

The CDR3 loop spans 16 amino acids. Germline values: CDR1 MNHNY, CDR2 SVGAGI (reference sequence). V shed 5 bases and J shed 10 bases, with 21 bases lying between them. The chain combines TRBV6-6 with TRBJ1-6, with a possible D match to TRBD1 (5 bases). The sample taken for sequencing was PBMCs. This clonotype was sampled from a male donor in good health and CMV-seronegative. CDR3 sequence (DNA): TGTGCCAGCAGTACGGGACCGGCGGCCGGAGGGTCACCCCTCCACTTT. As protein: CASSTGPAAGGSPLHF.